The T cell receptor beta chain under discussion was sequenced for a study of blood T cell repertoires in COVID-19. Study as a whole: COVID-19 samples, acute and convalescent, were from the United States, Italy and Spain.

This CDR3 contains 13 residues. Trimming removed 5 bases from V and 10 bases from J; junction bases left unmatched: 6. All enrollees were roughly 18 to 89 years old and from about 25 US areas. Categorization into cohorts depended on clinical history that participants reported. TCRdb keeps only in-frame clones here, not all; method: immunoSEQ multiplex PCR. The profile shows 250,000 or so clones, roughly 88% of them singletons. The sample was PBMCs or T cells enriched from blood (not recorded which). V and J are TRBV12-3 or TRBV12-4 and TRBJ1-1; 11 nucleotides align to TRBD1. The receptor was derived from a woman between 35 and 50 years old with acute COVID-19. The CDR3 DNA reads TGTGCCAGCAGTAAAGGTGGGACAGGGGGAGCTTTCTTT. The encoded protein is CASSKGGTGGAFF.